These T cell receptor beta chains were read from a single sample in a study of OX40 agonist ivuxolimab in advanced cancers. Profiled with immunoSEQ multiplex PCR; TCRdb holds only in-frame clones, not every one. The sample lists roughly 28,000 clones; 80% to 90% were seen once. Sequences were derived from CD4+ or CD8+ T cells sorted from blood, sampled in a trial of the OX40 agonist ivuxolimab. The source of these receptors is an adult with an advanced solid tumor such as melanoma, head and neck, liver or kidney cancer. The CDR3 runs from the conserved cysteine through the conserved F or W. A D gene is named only where the DNA matches it firmly. Clone size is shown for a subset of rows, as once, few, many or a class of expanded clone.

clone_size	d_call	v_call	j_call	cdr3_aa	cdr3_nt
.	TRBD2	TRBV5-1	TRBJ2-5	CASSQTSGGPQETQYF	TGCGCCAGCAGCCAGACTAGCGGGGGACCTCAAGAGACCCAGTACTTC
.	TRBD1	TRBV6-1	TRBJ1-2	CAQGGSRYGYTF	TGTGCCCAGGGGGGCAGCCGCTATGGCTACACCTTC
.	.	TRBV6-6	TRBJ1-1	CASSYRATRGPEAFF	TGTGCCAGCAGTTACCGCGCCACCAGGGGCCCTGAAGCTTTCTTT
.	TRBD1	TRBV27	TRBJ2-7	CASSPDRAYEQYF	TGTGCCAGCAGCCCGGACAGGGCCTACGAGCAGTACTTC
.	TRBD1	TRBV7-8	TRBJ2-7	CASSRRDRDYEQYF	TGTGCCAGCAGCCGGCGGGACAGGGACTACGAGCAGTACTTC
.	.	TRBV4-1	TRBJ2-5	CASSQDSVMETQYF	TGCGCCAGCAGCCAAGATTCGGTCATGGAGACCCAGTACTTC
.	.	TRBV7-9	TRBJ1-2	CASSTSGYAGERYGYTF	TGTGCCAGCAGCACTAGCGGATACGCAGGAGAACGCTATGGCTACACCTTC
.	.	TRBV4-1	TRBJ1-4	CASSQEPAGVANEKLFF	TGCGCCAGCAGCCAAGAACCCGCGGGGGTTGCTAATGAAAAACTGTTTTTT
.	TRBD1	TRBV19	TRBJ1-1	CASVRTGVNTEAFF	TGTGCCAGCGTCCGGACAGGGGTGAACACTGAAGCTTTCTTT
once	.	TRBV25-1	TRBJ1-2	CASRSGAGAYGYTF	TGTGCCAGCAGAAGTGGTGCAGGGGCCTATGGCTACACCTTC
.	.	TRBV7-9	TRBJ1-5	CASSLAKEPQHF	TGTGCCAGCAGCTTAGCCAAGGAGCCCCAGCATTTT
.	.	TRBV2	TRBJ1-5	CASSPLGGGLSQPQHF	TGTGCCAGCAGTCCCCTGGGAGGGGGTTTGTCTCAGCCCCAGCATTTT
.	.	TRBV27	TRBJ1-6	CATKIQNSPLHF	TGTGCCACCAAGATACAGAATTCACCCCTCCACTTT
.	TRBD1	TRBV6-5	TRBJ1-1	CASSYSDRAEAFF	TGTGCCAGCAGCTACTCTGACAGGGCTGAAGCTTTCTTT
.	.	TRBV19	TRBJ1-1	CASSMFAGEGNTEAFF	TGTGCCAGTAGTATGTTTGCGGGGGAAGGTAATACTGAAGCTTTCTTT
.	TRBD1	TRBV2	TRBJ2-7	CASSEATGFSYEQYF	TGTGCCAGCAGTGAGGCGACAGGGTTCTCCTACGAGCAGTACTTC
.	.	TRBV6-1	TRBJ1-1	CASSEYNTEAFF	TGTGCCAGCAGTGAATACAACACTGAAGCTTTCTTT
.	.	TRBV19	TRBJ1-1	CASSSGYPEAFF	TGTGCCAGTAGTTCGGGGTACCCAGAGGCTTTCTTT
.	TRBD1	TRBV5-4	TRBJ1-2	CASSQDTAGGAGGYTF	TGTGCCAGCAGCCAAGACACAGCAGGGGGCGCCGGGGGCTACACCTTC
.	.	TRBV5-6	TRBJ1-1	CASSLDIGVRQAFF	TGTGCCAGCAGCCTTGACATCGGCGTGAGGCAAGCTTTCTTT
.	.	TRBV27	TRBJ1-5	CASGKTGMGNQPQHF	TGTGCCAGCGGGAAAACAGGGATGGGCAATCAGCCCCAGCATTTT
.	TRBD2	TRBV5-1	TRBJ2-7	CASTYGGEQYF	TGCGCCAGCACCTACGGGGGGGAGCAGTACTTC
.	TRBD1	TRBV5-1	TRBJ2-2	CASTATGGTGELFF	TGCGCCAGCACCGCGACAGGGGGCACCGGGGAGCTGTTTTTT
.	.	TRBV28	TRBJ2-5	CATRQGTSYAPLAQYF	TGTGCCACACGTCAAGGGACCTCTTATGCGCCTTTGGCCCAGTACTTC
.	TRBD1	TRBV25-1	TRBJ2-7	CASSTGGSYRRF	TGTGCCAGCAGCACAGGGGGCTCCTATCGCCGATTC
.	.	TRBV6-4	TRBJ2-6	CASSDSTASGANVLTF	TGTGCCAGCAGTGACTCCACCGCCTCTGGGGCCAACGTCCTGACTTTC
.	.	TRBV5-1	TRBJ2-2	CASSFKGEGVTGELFF	TGCGCCAGCAGCTTTAAGGGCGAGGGGGTCACCGGGGAGCTGTTTTTT
.	.	TRBV6-1	TRBJ2-3	CASRDVGPDTQYF	TGTGCCAGCAGGGACGTTGGGCCAGATACGCAGTATTTT
.	TRBD2	TRBV5-6	TRBJ2-1	CASSPGLAEYNEQFF	TGTGCCAGCAGCCCAGGACTAGCTGAATACAATGAGCAGTTCTTC
.	.	TRBV5-1	TRBJ1-5	CASSSGASNQPQHF	TGCGCCAGCAGCTCGGGGGCTAGCAATCAGCCCCAGCATTTT
.	.	TRBV5-8	TRBJ1-2	CASSFLNYGYTF	TGTGCCAGCAGCTTTTTAAACTATGGCTACACCTTC
.	.	TRBV5-4	TRBJ1-2	CASSPQDQGRVF	TGTGCCAGCAGCCCTCAGGACCAGGGAAGAGTCTTC
.	TRBD2	TRBV14	TRBJ2-2	CASRATGTSGNGELFF	TGTGCCAGCAGGGCCACCGGGACTAGCGGGAACGGGGAGCTGTTTTTT
.	.	TRBV5-1	TRBJ1-1	CASSLDTMNTEAFF	TGCGCCAGCAGCTTGGACACCATGAACACTGAAGCTTTCTTT
few	TRBD1	TRBV11-3	TRBJ2-3	CASSPTGFSTDTQYF	TGTGCCAGCAGCCCGACAGGGTTTAGCACAGATACGCAGTATTTT
.	.	TRBV6-5	TRBJ2-1	CASSYWSSSSYNEQFF	TGTGCCAGCAGTTACTGGTCCTCGAGCTCCTACAATGAGCAGTTCTTC
.	.	TRBV7-8	TRBJ1-2	CASSPASYGYTF	TGTGCCAGCAGCCCCGCGTCCTATGGCTACACCTTC
.	TRBD2	TRBV7-9	TRBJ2-1	CASSYRTSGGNDEQFF	TGTGCCAGCAGCTACCGGACTAGCGGGGGGAACGATGAGCAGTTCTTC
.	TRBD1	TRBV19	TRBJ1-2	CASSIFDRGNGYTF	TGTGCCAGTAGTATCTTCGACAGGGGGAATGGCTACACCTTC
.	.	TRBV19	TRBJ1-1	CASSIVDGNTEAFF	TGTGCCAGTAGTATAGTGGACGGGAACACTGAAGCTTTCTTT
.	.	TRBV7-9	TRBJ2-1	CASSLGFAANEQFF	TGTGCCAGCAGCTTAGGGTTTGCGGCCAATGAGCAGTTCTTC
.	.	TRBV29-1	TRBJ2-7	CSVEEIAAGSVYEQYF	TGCAGCGTTGAAGAGATTGCGGCAGGGAGTGTCTACGAGCAGTACTTC
.	.	TRBV9	TRBJ1-1	CASSVEGNTEAFF	TGTGCCAGCAGCGTAGAGGGGAACACTGAAGCTTTCTTT
.	TRBD1	TRBV2	TRBJ2-3	CAIGTGSTDTQYF	TGTGCCATTGGGACAGGGAGCACAGATACGCAGTATTTT
few	TRBD1	TRBV7-9	TRBJ1-1	CASSLWTGPEAFF	TGTGCCAGCAGCTTATGGACAGGACCTGAAGCTTTCTTT
few	TRBD2	TRBV6-1	TRBJ2-3	CASSGLAGGPDTQYF	TGTGCCAGCAGTGGACTAGCGGGGGGCCCAGATACGCAGTATTTT
.	.	TRBV20-1	TRBJ1-1	CSAKIPPEAFF	TGCAGTGCTAAGATACCCCCGGAAGCTTTCTTT
.	.	TRBV5-1	TRBJ2-3	CASSLFAGTRPDTQYF	TGCGCCAGCAGCTTGTTTGCGGGGACGCGCCCAGATACGCAGTATTTT
.	TRBD2	TRBV4-1	TRBJ2-5	CASSQAGEQETQYF	TGCGCCAGCAGCCAGGCGGGAGAACAAGAGACCCAGTACTTC
.	.	TRBV13	TRBJ2-2	CASSLGRGANTGELFF	TGTGCCAGCAGCTTAGGCCGCGGGGCGAACACCGGGGAGCTGTTTTTT
.	TRBD1	TRBV7-9	TRBJ1-2	CASSLTGTGTDYGYTF	TGTGCCAGCAGCTTGACCGGGACAGGGACGGACTATGGCTACACCTTC
.	.	TRBV13	TRBJ1-1	CASSSLAPGNTEAFF	TGTGCCAGCAGCTCCCTAGCCCCGGGTAACACTGAAGCTTTCTTT
medium-sized	TRBD2	TRBV2	TRBJ2-3	CASSDILAGGLGDTQYF	TGTGCCAGCAGTGATATTCTAGCGGGAGGGCTGGGAGATACGCAGTATTTT
once	.	TRBV18	TRBJ2-7	CASSPGSYEQYF	TGTGCCAGCTCACCCGGGAGCTACGAGCAGTACTTC
.	TRBD1	TRBV7-9	TRBJ1-1	CASGPGQRLNTEAFF	TGTGCCAGCGGCCCGGGACAGAGATTGAACACTGAAGCTTTCTTT
.	.	TRBV6-6	TRBJ1-1	CASSYLGMNTEAFF	TGTGCCAGCAGTTACTTAGGGATGAACACTGAAGCTTTCTTT
once	TRBD2	TRBV27	TRBJ2-7	CASSLGGGREQYF	TGTGCCAGCAGTTTAGGCGGGGGGCGCGAGCAGTACTTC
.	.	TRBV5-6	TRBJ2-5	CASSTTGWGEGETQYF	TGTGCCAGCAGCACTACGGGATGGGGAGAAGGGGAGACCCAGTACTTC
.	.	TRBV5-4	TRBJ1-1	CASSSWPQNTEAFF	TGTGCCAGCAGCTCATGGCCCCAGAACACTGAAGCTTTCTTT
.	.	TRBV2	TRBJ1-5	CASSEVRPGNQPQHF	TGTGCCAGCAGTGAAGTCAGACCGGGCAATCAGCCCCAGCATTTT